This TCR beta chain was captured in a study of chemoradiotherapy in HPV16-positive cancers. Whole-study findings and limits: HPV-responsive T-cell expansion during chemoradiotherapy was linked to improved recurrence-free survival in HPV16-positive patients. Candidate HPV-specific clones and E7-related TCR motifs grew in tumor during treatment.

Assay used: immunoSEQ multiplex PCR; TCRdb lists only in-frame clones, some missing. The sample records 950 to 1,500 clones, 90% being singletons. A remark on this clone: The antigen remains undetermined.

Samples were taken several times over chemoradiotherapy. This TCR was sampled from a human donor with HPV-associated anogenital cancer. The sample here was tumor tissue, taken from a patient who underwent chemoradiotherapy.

The CDR3 DNA sequence: TGTGCCAGCAGCCCAGTGGCCCAGCGGGGGTCATCCTACGAGCAGTACTTC. Residues: CASSPVAQRGSSYEQYF. This chain joins TRBV11-2 and TRBJ2-7, with TRBD2 identical over 8 bases. Per germline, CDR1 SGHAT and CDR2 FQNNGV. V lost 5 bases and J lost 1; bases outside the gene matches: 13. The CDR3 covers 17 residues.